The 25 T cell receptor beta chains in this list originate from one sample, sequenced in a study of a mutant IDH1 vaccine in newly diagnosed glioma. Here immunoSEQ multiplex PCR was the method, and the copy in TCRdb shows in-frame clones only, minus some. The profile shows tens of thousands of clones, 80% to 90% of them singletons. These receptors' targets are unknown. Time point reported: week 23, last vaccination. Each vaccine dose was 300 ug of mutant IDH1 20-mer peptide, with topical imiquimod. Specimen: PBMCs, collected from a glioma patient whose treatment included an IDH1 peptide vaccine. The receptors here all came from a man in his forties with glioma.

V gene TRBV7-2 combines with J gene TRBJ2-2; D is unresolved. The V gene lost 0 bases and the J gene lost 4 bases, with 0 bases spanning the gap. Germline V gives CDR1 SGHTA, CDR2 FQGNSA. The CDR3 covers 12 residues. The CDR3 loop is CASSLATGELFF. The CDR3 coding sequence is TGTGCCAGCAGCTTAGCCACCGGGGAGCTGTTTTTT.

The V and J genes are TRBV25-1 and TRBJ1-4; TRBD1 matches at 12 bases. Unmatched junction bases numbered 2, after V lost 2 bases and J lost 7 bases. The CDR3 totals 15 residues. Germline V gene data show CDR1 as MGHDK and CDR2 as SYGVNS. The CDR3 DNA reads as TGTGCCAGCAGTGAACCGGGACAGGGGGCTGAAAAACTGTTTTTT. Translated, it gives CASSEPGQGAEKLFF. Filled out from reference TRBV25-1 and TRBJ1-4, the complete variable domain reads EADIYQTPRYLVIGTGKKITLECSQTMGHDKMYWYQQDPGMELHLIHYSYGVNSTEKGDLSSESTVSRIRTEHFPLTLESARPSHTSQYLCASSEPGQGAEKLFFGSGTQLSVL.

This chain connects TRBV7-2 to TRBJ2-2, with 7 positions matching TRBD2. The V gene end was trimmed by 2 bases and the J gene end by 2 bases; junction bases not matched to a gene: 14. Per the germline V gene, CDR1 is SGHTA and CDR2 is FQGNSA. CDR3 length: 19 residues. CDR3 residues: CASSLQGPSGILNTGELFF. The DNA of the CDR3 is TGTGCCAGCAGCTTACAGGGCCCTAGCGGAATCCTAAACACCGGGGAGCTGTTTTTT.

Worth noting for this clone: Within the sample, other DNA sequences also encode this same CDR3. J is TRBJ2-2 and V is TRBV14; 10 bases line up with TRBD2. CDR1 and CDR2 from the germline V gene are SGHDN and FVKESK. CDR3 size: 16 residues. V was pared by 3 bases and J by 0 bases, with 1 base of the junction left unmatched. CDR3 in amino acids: CASSHLAGANTGELFF. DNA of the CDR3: TGTGCCAGCAGCCACCTAGCGGGGGCGAACACCGGGGAGCTGTTTTTT.

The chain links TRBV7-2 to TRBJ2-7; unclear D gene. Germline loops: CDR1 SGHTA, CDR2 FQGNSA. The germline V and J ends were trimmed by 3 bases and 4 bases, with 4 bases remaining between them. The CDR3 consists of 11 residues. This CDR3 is CASSFLYEQYF. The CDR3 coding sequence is TGTGCCAGCAGCTTCCTATACGAGCAGTACTTC.

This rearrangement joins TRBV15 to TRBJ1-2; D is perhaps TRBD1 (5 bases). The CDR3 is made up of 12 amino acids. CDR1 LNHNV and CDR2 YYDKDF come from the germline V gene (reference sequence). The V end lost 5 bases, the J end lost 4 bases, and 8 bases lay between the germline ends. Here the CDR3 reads CATSGAGYGYTF. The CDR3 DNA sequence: TGTGCCACCAGCGGGGCGGGCTATGGCTACACCTTC.

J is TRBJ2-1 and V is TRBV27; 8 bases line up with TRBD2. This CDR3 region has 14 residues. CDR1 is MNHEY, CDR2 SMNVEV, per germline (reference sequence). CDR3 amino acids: CVPGGARVVNEQFF. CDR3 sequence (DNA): TGTGTTCCCGGGGGGGCGAGAGTGGTCAATGAGCAGTTCTTC.

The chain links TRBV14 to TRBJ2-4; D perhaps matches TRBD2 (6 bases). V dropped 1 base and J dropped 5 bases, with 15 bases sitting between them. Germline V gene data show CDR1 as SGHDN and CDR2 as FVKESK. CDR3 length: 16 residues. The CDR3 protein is CASSQGGSGGQNIQYF. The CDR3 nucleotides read TGTGCCAGCAGCCAAGGGGGTAGCGGAGGGCAAAACATTCAGTACTTC.

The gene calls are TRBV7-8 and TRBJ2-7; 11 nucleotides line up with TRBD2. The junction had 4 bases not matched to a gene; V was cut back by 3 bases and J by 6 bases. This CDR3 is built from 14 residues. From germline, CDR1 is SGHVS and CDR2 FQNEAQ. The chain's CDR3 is CASSFALAGAEQYF. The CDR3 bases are TGTGCCAGCAGCTTTGCACTAGCGGGAGCCGAGCAGTACTTC.

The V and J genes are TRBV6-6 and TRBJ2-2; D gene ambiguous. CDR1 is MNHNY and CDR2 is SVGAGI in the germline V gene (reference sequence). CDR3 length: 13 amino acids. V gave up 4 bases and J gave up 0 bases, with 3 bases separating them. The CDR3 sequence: CASSLSNTGELFF. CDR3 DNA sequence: TGTGCCAGCAGTTTGTCGAACACCGGGGAGCTGTTTTTT.

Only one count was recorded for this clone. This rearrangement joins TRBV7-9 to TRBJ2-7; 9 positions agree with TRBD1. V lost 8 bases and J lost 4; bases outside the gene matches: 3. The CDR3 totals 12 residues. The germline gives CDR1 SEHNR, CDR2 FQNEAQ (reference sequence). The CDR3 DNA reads TGTGCCAGCGGACAGGGGCTTTACGAGCAGTACTTC. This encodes CASGQGLYEQYF.

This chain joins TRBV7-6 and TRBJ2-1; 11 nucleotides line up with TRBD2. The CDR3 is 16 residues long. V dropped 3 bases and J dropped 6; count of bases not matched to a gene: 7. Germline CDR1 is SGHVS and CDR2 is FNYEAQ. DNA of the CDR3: TGTGCCAGCAGCTTCTATACTAGCGGGAGAGGCAATGAGCAGTTCTTC. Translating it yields CASSFYTSGRGNEQFF.

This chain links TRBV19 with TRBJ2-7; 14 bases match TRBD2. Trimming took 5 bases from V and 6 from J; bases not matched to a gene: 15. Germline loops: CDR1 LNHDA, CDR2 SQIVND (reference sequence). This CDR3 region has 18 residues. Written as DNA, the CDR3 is TGTGCCAGTAGTCCAAGACTAGCGGGAGGGTTTGTTGACTTCGAGCAGTACTTC. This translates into CASSPRLAGGFVDFEQYF. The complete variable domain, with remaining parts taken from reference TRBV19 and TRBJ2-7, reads DGGITQSPKYLFRKEGQNVTLSCEQNLNHDAMYWYRQDPGQGLRLIYYSQIVNDFQKGDIAEGYSVSREKKESFPLTVTSAQKNPTAFYLCASSPRLAGGFVDFEQYFGPGTRLTVT.

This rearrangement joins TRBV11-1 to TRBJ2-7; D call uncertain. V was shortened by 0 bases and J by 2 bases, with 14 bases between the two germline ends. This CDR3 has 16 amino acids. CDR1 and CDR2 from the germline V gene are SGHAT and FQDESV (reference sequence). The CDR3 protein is CASSLARGSLPYEQYF. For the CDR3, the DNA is TGTGCCAGCAGCTTAGCGCGCGGCTCGCTACCCTACGAGCAGTACTTC.

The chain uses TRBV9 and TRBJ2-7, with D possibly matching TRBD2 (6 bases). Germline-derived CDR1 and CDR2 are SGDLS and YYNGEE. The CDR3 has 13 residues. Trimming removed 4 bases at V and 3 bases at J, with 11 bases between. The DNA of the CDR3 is TGTGCCAGCAGCCCCCAGGAGGGCTACGAGCAGTACTTC. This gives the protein CASSPQEGYEQYF.

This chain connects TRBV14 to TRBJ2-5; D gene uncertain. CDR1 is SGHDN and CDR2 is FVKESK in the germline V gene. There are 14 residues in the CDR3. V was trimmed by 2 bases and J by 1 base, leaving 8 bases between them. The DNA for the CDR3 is TGTGCCAGCAGCCAACGGCGCCGCCAAGAGACCCAGTACTTC. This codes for CASSQRRRQETQYF.

CDR3 DNA sequence: TGTGCCAGCAGCTCAAGACCTAGCGTCACAGATACGCAGTATTTT. The encoded protein is CASSSRPSVTDTQYF. This rearrangement joins TRBV7-9 to TRBJ2-3; TRBD2 might be the D (6 bases). The germline V gene encodes CDR1 SEHNR and CDR2 FQNEAQ (reference sequence). Trimming stripped 4 bases from V and 2 bases from J, with 13 bases between. There are 15 residues in the CDR3.

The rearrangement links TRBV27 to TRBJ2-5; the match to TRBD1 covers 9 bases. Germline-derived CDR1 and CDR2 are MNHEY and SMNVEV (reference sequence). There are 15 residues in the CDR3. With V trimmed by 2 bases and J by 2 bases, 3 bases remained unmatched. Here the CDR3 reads CASSLGQGTQETQYF. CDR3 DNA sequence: TGTGCCAGCAGTTTAGGACAGGGGACTCAAGAGACCCAGTACTTC.

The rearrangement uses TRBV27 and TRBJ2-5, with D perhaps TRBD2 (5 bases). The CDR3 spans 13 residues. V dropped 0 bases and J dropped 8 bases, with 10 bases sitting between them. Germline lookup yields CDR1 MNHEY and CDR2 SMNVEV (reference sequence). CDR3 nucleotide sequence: TGTGCCAGCAGTTTATCTACTAGGGCAACCCAGTACTTC. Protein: CASSLSTRATQYF.

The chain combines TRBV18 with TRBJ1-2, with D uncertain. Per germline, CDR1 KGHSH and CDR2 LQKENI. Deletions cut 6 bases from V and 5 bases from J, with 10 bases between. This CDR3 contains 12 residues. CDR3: CASSPGAYGYTF. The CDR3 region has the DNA TGTGCCAGCTCTCCGGGTGCATATGGCTACACCTTC.

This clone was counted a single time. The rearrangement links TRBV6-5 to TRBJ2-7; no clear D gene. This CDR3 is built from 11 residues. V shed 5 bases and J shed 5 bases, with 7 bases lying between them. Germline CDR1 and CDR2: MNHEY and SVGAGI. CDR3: CASSRLNEQYF. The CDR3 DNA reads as TGTGCCAGCAGTCGCCTCAACGAGCAGTACTTC.

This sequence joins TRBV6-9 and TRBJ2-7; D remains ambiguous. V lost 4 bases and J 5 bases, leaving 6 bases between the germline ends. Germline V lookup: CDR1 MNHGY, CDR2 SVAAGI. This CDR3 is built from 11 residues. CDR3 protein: CASSFDNEQYF. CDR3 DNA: TGTGCCAGCAGTTTCGATAACGAGCAGTACTTC.

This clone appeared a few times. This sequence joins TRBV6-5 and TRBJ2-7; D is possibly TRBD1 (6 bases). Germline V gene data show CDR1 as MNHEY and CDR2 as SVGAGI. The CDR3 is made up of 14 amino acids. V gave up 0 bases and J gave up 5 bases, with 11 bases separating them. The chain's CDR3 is CASSYSYRDNEQYF. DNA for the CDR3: TGTGCCAGCAGTTACTCCTACAGGGATAACGAGCAGTACTTC.

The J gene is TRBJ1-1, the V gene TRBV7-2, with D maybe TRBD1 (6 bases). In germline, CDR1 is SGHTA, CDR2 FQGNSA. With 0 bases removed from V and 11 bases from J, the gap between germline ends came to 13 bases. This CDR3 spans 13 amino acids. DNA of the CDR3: TGTGCCAGCAGCTTAGCGCGGTGGCAGGGGGCTTTCTTT. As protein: CASSLARWQGAFF.

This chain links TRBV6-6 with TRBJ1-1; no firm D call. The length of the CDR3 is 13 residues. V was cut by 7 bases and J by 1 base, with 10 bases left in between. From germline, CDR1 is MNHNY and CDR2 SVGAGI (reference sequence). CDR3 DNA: TGTGCCAGCAATCCCTGGGGGAACACTGAAGCTTTCTTT. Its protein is CASNPWGNTEAFF.